Below, 17 T cell receptor beta chains from the same sample are listed, as sequenced in a study of cytomegalovirus exposure and HLA in healthy donors. The PCR ran on 60 Vbeta and 13 Jbeta primers. Clones were read by immunoSEQ multiplex PCR, and TCRdb kept only the in-frame ones, dropping some. The table lists 90,000 to 95,000 clones, over 75% of them singletons. The sample taken for sequencing was PBMCs. Receptors originate from a man between 18 and 35 years old in good health and CMV-seronegative.

V gene TRBV5-1 combines with J gene TRBJ2-4; TRBD1 might be the D (7 bases). CDR1 and CDR2 (germline): SGHRS, YFSETQ. This CDR3 comprises 14 residues. Between the trimmed V and J ends, which lost 3 bases and 3 bases, there was a span of 10 bases. The CDR3 DNA sequence: TGCGCCAGCAGCTGGGGGGACAGCAAAAACATTCAGTACTTC. Translated: CASSWGDSKNIQYF.

The chain joins TRBV6-6 to TRBJ1-5; TRBD1 agrees at 7 bases. Germline lookup yields CDR1 MNHNY and CDR2 SVGAGI (reference sequence). The J segment lost 6 bases and the V segment lost 3 bases, leaving 5 bases of the junction unmatched. The CDR3 spans 14 residues. As DNA, the CDR3 is TGTGCCAGCAGTTATGCGACAGGGAGTCAGCCCCAGCATTTT. Encoded protein: CASSYATGSQPQHF.

The CDR3 here is CASSPVPSGTGSRGAEAFF. The CDR3 DNA sequence: TGTGCCAGCAGCCCAGTCCCCTCCGGGACAGGTTCCCGGGGCGCTGAAGCTTTCTTT. The chain is built from TRBV5-4 and TRBJ1-1; 8 bases align to TRBD1. After removal of 4 bases from V and 6 bases from J, the junction contained 23 bases not matched to a gene. The germline CDR1 and CDR2 sequences are SGHNT and YYREEE (reference sequence). The CDR3 is 19 amino acids.

DNA for the CDR3: TGTGCCAGCAGCCCCACAGGGGGGGCGCGATCTGGTGAAGCTTTCTTT. Its protein product is CASSPTGGARSGEAFF. The chain links TRBV7-9 to TRBJ1-1; 8 nucleotides agree with TRBD1. The CDR3 runs 16 residues. Per germline, CDR1 SEHNR and CDR2 FQNEAQ (reference sequence). Unmatched junction bases numbered 15, after V lost 5 bases and J lost 7 bases.

This clone appeared a few times. This chain uses TRBV5-4 with TRBJ1-2, with 8 bases identical to TRBD1. The V gene end was trimmed by 4 bases and the J gene end by 4 bases; junction bases not matched to a gene: 9. This CDR3 comprises 15 residues. Germline loops: CDR1 SGHNT, CDR2 YYREEE (reference sequence). CDR3 DNA sequence: TGTGCCAGCAGCCCAGGACAGGGCCCCCTCTATGGCTACACCTTC. Translated: CASSPGQGPLYGYTF.

Turning to this clone: The junction departs from germline at one end; a sequencing error may be responsible. The rearrangement uses TRBV29-1 and TRBJ1-1; maybe TRBD1 (5 bases). This CDR3 comprises 11 residues. CDR1 is SQVTM, CDR2 ANQGSEA, per germline. This CDR3 is CSVELDILFHF. For the CDR3, the DNA is TGCAGCGTTGAACTGGACATCCTTTTTCACTTT.

The V gene is TRBV27, the J gene TRBJ2-7; D possibly corresponds to TRBD1 (6 bases). The V gene's germline CDR1 is MNHEY and CDR2 SMNVEV (reference sequence). CDR3 length: 15 amino acids. The V gene lost 5 bases and the J gene lost 1 base, with 15 bases spanning the gap. The CDR3: CASSRTGQRSYEQYF. CDR3 DNA sequence: TGTGCCAGCAGTCGAACCGGACAGAGATCCTACGAGCAGTACTTC.

This clone was counted only a few times. This chain joins TRBV5-1 and TRBJ2-7; 8 positions match TRBD2. CDR1 is SGHRS, CDR2 YFSETQ, per germline. This CDR3 has 15 residues. V lost 4 bases, J lost 0 bases, and 6 bases stayed unmatched. The CDR3, as DNA: TGCGCCAGCAGCCTTTTAGCGGGGAGCTCCTACGAGCAGTACTTC. The encoded protein is CASSLLAGSSYEQYF.

This chain uses TRBV14 with TRBJ1-5; a possible D gene is TRBD1 (6 bases). Germline V gene sequence: CDR1 SGHDN, CDR2 FVKESK. Trimming stripped 5 bases from V and 0 bases from J, with 14 bases between. The CDR3 has 16 amino acids. This CDR3 reads CASSYGQSLSNQPQHF. CDR3 nucleotide sequence: TGTGCCAGCAGCTACGGACAGTCTCTTAGCAATCAGCCCCAGCATTTT.

This chain joins TRBV5-5 and TRBJ2-1; TRBD2 might be the D (6 bases). The CDR3 runs to 16 residues. Germline CDR1 is SGHKS and CDR2 is YYEKEE (reference sequence). Trimming stripped 2 bases from V and 6 bases from J, with 18 bases between. CDR3 in amino acids: CASSFQSGRRGNEQFF. For the CDR3, the DNA is TGTGCCAGCAGCTTTCAATCGGGGCGGCGGGGCAATGAGCAGTTCTTC.

The chain couples TRBV5-1 to TRBJ1-4; unclear D gene. Between the trimmed V and J ends, which lost 1 base and 3 bases, there was a span of 7 bases. CDR1 and CDR2 from the germline V gene are SGHRS and YFSETQ. The CDR3 is 14 residues long. CDR3 DNA: TGCGCCAGCAGCTTGACAGATCCTAATGAAAAACTGTTTTTT. This translates into CASSLTDPNEKLFF.

This clone was found once. The J gene is TRBJ1-3, the V gene TRBV5-1; TRBD1 is a possible D gene (6 bases). The CDR3 is made up of 16 amino acids. The V gene's germline CDR1 is SGHRS and CDR2 YFSETQ. With 4 bases removed from V and 3 bases from J, the gap between germline ends came to 17 bases. The CDR3 loop reads CASSIQGRTYGNTIYF. The CDR3 nucleotides read TGCGCCAGCAGCATACAGGGACGGACGTATGGAAACACCATATATTTT.

This chain joins TRBV7-2 and TRBJ2-5; 10 bases are shared with TRBD2. The CDR3 extends over 16 amino acids. Trimming cost V 1 base and J 2 bases; bases outside gene matches: 4. Germline assignment: CDR1 SGHTA and CDR2 FQGNSA. The CDR3 loop is CASSLGLAGLQETQYF. In nucleotides, the CDR3 is TGTGCCAGCAGCTTAGGACTAGCGGGTTTACAAGAGACCCAGTACTTC.

V is TRBV9 and J is TRBJ2-1; the D is unclear. Germline CDR1 reads SGDLS; CDR2 reads YYNGEE. The CDR3 spans 15 residues. V lost 0 bases, J lost 0 bases, and 7 bases lay in between. DNA for the CDR3: TGTGCCAGCAGCGTAGCCACAAGCTCCTACAATGAGCAGTTCTTC. This translates into CASSVATSSYNEQFF.

The chain links TRBV10-1 to TRBJ1-1; D call uncertain. Germline-derived CDR1 and CDR2 are WNHNN and SYGVQD (reference sequence). This CDR3 is built from 13 residues. V was shortened by 0 bases and J by 6 bases, with 8 bases between the two germline ends. The CDR3 loop reads CASSESLQSEAFF. For the CDR3, the DNA is TGCGCCAGCAGTGAGTCGTTGCAGTCTGAAGCTTTCTTT.

The chain combines TRBV19 with TRBJ1-2, with unresolved D. The CDR3 is 13 amino acids. CDR1 LNHDA and CDR2 SQIVND come from the germline V gene (reference sequence). Trimming stripped 6 bases from V and 6 bases from J, with 14 bases between. The CDR3 DNA is TGTGCCAGTAGCCGCGATTCCATCGATGGCTACACCTTC. As protein: CASSRDSIDGYTF.

The chain couples TRBV5-1 to TRBJ2-1; D gene unclear. Germline V gives CDR1 SGHRS, CDR2 YFSETQ. The CDR3 is 15 amino acids. V dropped 2 bases and J dropped 0 bases, with 9 bases sitting between them. In DNA form, the CDR3 reads TGCGCCAGCAGCTTCTACAGAAGCTCCTACAATGAGCAGTTCTTC. Its translation is CASSFYRSSYNEQFF.